The entry below describes one T cell receptor beta chain. This sample stems from a study of blood T cells in healthy people across ages. A second PCR, run for roughly 6 to 11 cycles, used a sample-barcoded 5' primer plus a J-beta primer mix. TCRdb redid the calling of the 5' RACE reads with MiXCR, one entry per CDR3 protein. Here the sample spans some 560,000 distinct CDR3 sequences, about 29% being singletons. Donors each provided 8 to 10 milliliters of peripheral blood. This CDR3 is 12 amino acids long. Germline CDR1 is SGHTA and CDR2 is FQGNSA. The ends were cut back, 4 bases at V and 10 bases at J, with 11 bases in the middle. The sample also formed part of further work on T cells of mothers and their children. As that study records: Donation involved a few healthy Caucasian mothers and the six children that they had.

The sequence was obtained from a boy younger than 10 in good health. The sample comprised blood. This rearrangement joins TRBV7-2 to TRBJ2-1, with D unclear. CDR3 residues: CASSSTRTEQFF. The CDR3 nucleotides are TGTGCCAGCAGCTCCACAAGGACCGAGCAGTTCTTC.